The sequence of this T cell receptor (beta chain) was determined in a study of CD8+CD57+ T cells in acquired aplastic anemia. The study, taken as a whole, reports: Comparison of patients with controls identified around 28 shared CD8+ CDR3 sequences.

Genomic DNA templated the TCR beta VDJ and CDR3 profiling. MiXCR, run by TCRdb on the reads, gives a single entry per CDR3 protein. The sample lists roughly 120,000 distinct CDR3 sequences, 50% to 70% seen once, with approximately 28% in the top ten. This clonotype was observed a handful of times. Its antigen is not identified. CDR1 KGHDR and CDR2 SFDVKD come from the germline V gene. V lost 11 bases and J 4 bases, leaving 19 bases between the germline ends. The CDR3 runs 15 residues. Only patients with CD8+CD57+ cell expansion on flow cytometry were chosen for sequencing. The patients, all of them, had severe acquired aplastic anemia. Untreated patients provided the blood samples, with no therapy given before sampling.

The sequencing input was sorted CD4+, CD8+, or CD8+CD57+ T cells (not recorded which) from PBMCs. The source is a human donor with aplastic anemia. The V and J genes are TRBV24-1 and TRBJ1-4, with a possible D match to TRBD1 (6 bases). This CDR3 is CAIQSQGLHNEKLFF. CDR3 DNA sequence: TGTGCCATTCAATCACAGGGCCTTCATAATGAAAAACTGTTTTTT.